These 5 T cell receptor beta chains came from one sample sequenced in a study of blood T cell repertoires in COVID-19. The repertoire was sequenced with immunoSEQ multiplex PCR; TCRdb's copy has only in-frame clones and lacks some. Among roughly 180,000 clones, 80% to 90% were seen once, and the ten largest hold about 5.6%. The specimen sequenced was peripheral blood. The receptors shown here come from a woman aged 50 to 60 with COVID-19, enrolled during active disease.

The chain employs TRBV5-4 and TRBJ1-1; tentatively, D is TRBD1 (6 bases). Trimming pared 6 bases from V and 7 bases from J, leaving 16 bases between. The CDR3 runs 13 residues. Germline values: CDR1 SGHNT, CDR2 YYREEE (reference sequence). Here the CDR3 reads CASTTGGGGEAFF. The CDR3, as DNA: TGTGCCAGCACCACGGGAGGGGGAGGTGAAGCTTTCTTT.

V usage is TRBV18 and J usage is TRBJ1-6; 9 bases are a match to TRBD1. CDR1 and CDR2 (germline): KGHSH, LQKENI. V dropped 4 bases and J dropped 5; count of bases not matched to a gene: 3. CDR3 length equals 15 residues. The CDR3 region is CASSLRQGDNSPLHF. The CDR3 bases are TGTGCCAGCTCACTCCGACAGGGGGATAATTCACCCCTCCACTTT.

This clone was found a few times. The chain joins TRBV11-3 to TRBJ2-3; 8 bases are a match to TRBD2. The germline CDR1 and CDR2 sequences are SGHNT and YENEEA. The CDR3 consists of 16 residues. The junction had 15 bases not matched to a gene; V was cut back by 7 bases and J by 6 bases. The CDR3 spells CASTFGRGTQSDTQYF. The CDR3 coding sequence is TGTGCCAGCACCTTCGGGAGGGGGACACAGTCGGATACGCAGTATTTT.

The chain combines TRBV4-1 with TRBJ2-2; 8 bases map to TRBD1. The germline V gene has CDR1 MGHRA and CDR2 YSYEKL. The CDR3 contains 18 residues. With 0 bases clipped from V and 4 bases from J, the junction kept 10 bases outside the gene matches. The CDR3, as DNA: TGCGCCAGCAGCCAAGATAGCTCGGACAGGGCGGCCACCGGGGAGCTGTTTTTT. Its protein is CASSQDSSDRAATGELFF.

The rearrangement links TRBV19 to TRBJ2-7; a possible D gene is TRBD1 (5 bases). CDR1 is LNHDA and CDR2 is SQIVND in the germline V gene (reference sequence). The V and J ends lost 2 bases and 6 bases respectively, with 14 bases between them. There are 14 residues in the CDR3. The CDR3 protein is CASSIQGSAPEQYF. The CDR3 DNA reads TGTGCCAGTAGTATACAGGGATCCGCACCCGAGCAGTACTTC.